The 3 T cell receptor beta chains presented below share a single source sample, sequenced in a study of T cells in women clearing cervical HPV infection. Sequencing used immunoSEQ multiplex PCR; TCRdb keeps in-frame clones, though not all of them. The sample totals under 35,000 clones. The specimen sequenced was blood buffy coat. The receptors stem from a woman between 18 and 70 years old with a cervical HPV16 infection that either progressed to CIN3+ or cleared (not recorded which).

Concerning this clone: The junction shows a germline mismatch at one end, possibly a read error. Read sequence stops 3 residues before the CDR3 end, and the germline J gene provides the missing end. The chain joins TRBV4-2 to TRBJ2-1; D remains unclear. This CDR3 has 14 residues. Germline V gene sequence: CDR1 LGHNA, CDR2 YNFKEQ. This CDR3 reads CASSQVAPYDEQFF. CDR3 DNA (partial): TGCGCCAGCAGCCAAGTTGCACCCTACGATGAG.

With regard to this clone: The sequence runs out 3 residues before the end of the CDR3; the remainder is reconstructed from the germline J gene. The chain links TRBV5-1 to TRBJ2-1; D is perhaps TRBD2 (6 bases). V gave up 2 bases and J gave up 4 bases, with 10 bases separating them. Per the germline V gene, CDR1 is SGHRS and CDR2 is YFSETQ. This CDR3 is 14 amino acids long. CDR3: CASSFDGGYNEQFF. The DNA read from the CDR3 is TGCGCCAGCAGCTTCGACGGGGGATACAATGAG.

About this clone: The read halts 3 residues ahead of the CDR3 end, with the missing end drawn from the germline J gene. V is TRBV7-2 and J is TRBJ1-1; 9 positions match TRBD1. Germline CDR1 SGHTA, CDR2 FQGNSA. The CDR3 length is 14 residues. The CDR3 spells CASSLIGTGLEAFF. The CDR3 bases that were read are TGTGCCAGCAGCTTAATTGGGACAGGGTTAGAA.